A selection of T cell receptor beta chains follows, all from one sample in a study of tumor-infiltrating lymphocytes in primary liver carcinoma. Each CDR3 protein gets one entry after TCRdb re-called the multiplex PCR reads with MiXCR. The sample records roughly 78,000 distinct CDR3 sequences, 60% to 80% being singletons. Material: liver tumor tissue from sampling region 4. These receptors came from a woman between 55 and 75 years old with primary liver carcinoma and hepatitis B virus infection. The CDR3 runs from the conserved cysteine through the conserved F or W. The order of the fields is V gene, clone size, D gene, J gene, CDR3 protein, CDR3 DNA. D genes are given only for firm matches. Size is omitted from some rows. Given values are once, few, many or a class for expanded clones.

TRBV6-2/TRBV6-3	NA	NA	TRBJ2-6	CVSTPRSFGANVLTF	TGTGTCAGCACCCCGCGGAGCTTTGGGGCCAACGTCCTGACTTTC
TRBV11-1	NA	NA	TRBJ2-2	CASRPRLDTGELFF	TGTGCCAGCAGACCGAGGCTTGATACCGGGGAACTGTTTTTT
TRBV11-1	few	NA	TRBJ2-7	CASSGERATCGQYF	TGTGCCAGCAGCGGGGAGAGGGCCACCTGCGGGCAGTACTTC
TRBV7-8	many	TRBD1	TRBJ1-2	CASTFRDRGISSYGYTF	TGTGCCAGCACCTTCCGAGACAGGGGAATTTCATCTTATGGCTACACCTTC
TRBV6-5	many	NA	TRBJ2-1	CASSYRTTSSYNEQFF	TGTGCCAGCAGTTATCGGACTACCAGCTCCTACAATGAGCAGTTCTTC
TRBV12-3/TRBV12-4	NA	NA	TRBJ1-6	CANSSCGQNSPLHF	TGTGCCAACAGTTCATGTGGGCAGAATTCACCCCTCCACTTT
TRBV29-1	few	NA	TRBJ2-7	CSVVTREPYEQYF	TGCAGCGTTGTGACTAGGGAGCCGTACGAGCAGTACTTC
TRBV4-1	NA	NA	TRBJ1-2	CASSQDIRSPGGDYTF	TGCGCCAGCAGTCAAGATATCAGGAGTCCAGGTGGTGACTACACCTTC
TRBV12-3/TRBV12-4	NA	NA	TRBJ1-6	CANRGYPYNSPLHF	TGTGCCAATCGGGGGTATCCATATAATTCGCCCCTCCACTTT
TRBV6-1	NA	TRBD1	TRBJ2-2	CANSTGGSTGELFF	TGTGCCAACAGTACAGGGGGTAGTACCGGGGAGCTATTTTTT
TRBV6-6	once	NA	TRBJ1-2	CASSYPGQNANYGYTF	TGTGCCAGCAGCTACCCTGGACAGAATGCTAACTATGGTTACACCTTC
TRBV3-1	NA	NA	TRBJ1-2	CASSQGRQIYGYTF	TGTGCCAGCAGCCAAGGAAGACAGATCTATGGCTACACCTTC
TRBV29-1	NA	TRBD2	TRBJ2-1	CNDGGTSGSSYNEQFF	TGCAACGATGGAGGTACTAGCGGGAGCTCCTACAATGAGCAGTTCTTC
TRBV11-2	NA	NA	TRBJ2-1	CASSRQNPEVVNEQFF	TGCGCCAGCAGCCGACAAAACCCCGAGGTTGTCAATGAGCAGTTCTTC
TRBV5-1	once	TRBD1	TRBJ2-2	CASSEGQGSTGDLFF	TGCGCCAGCAGTGAGGGACAGGGGTCCACCGGGGACCTGTTTTTT
TRBV12-3/TRBV12-4	NA	NA	TRBJ1-2	CARSFPGGGYTF	TGTGCCAGGAGTTTCCCCGGGGGTGGCTACACCTTC
TRBV11-2	NA	NA	TRBJ2-7	CASSIGPSQNYEQYF	TGTGCCAGCAGCATAGGCCCCAGTCAGAACTACGAGCAGTACTTC
TRBV28	NA	NA	TRBJ2-3	CACSSSHKADSSTDTQYF	TGTGCCTGCAGTTCATCCCACAAAGCAGATTCTAGCACAGATACGCAGTATTTT
TRBV20-1	few	TRBD1	TRBJ2-6	CSAGPGQGASGANVLTF	TGCAGTGCCGGGCCGGGACAGGGGGCTTCTGGGGCCAACGTCCTGACTTTC
TRBV28	NA	NA	TRBJ2-7	CANSLLFEQYF	TGTGCAAACAGTTTACTTTTCGAGCAGTACTTC
TRBV7-8	NA	NA	TRBJ1-1	CANSLVEGRVGTEAFF	TGTGCCAACAGTTTAGTTGAGGGGCGGGTTGGCACTGAAGCTTTCTTT
TRBV6-1	NA	NA	TRBJ2-7	CGSGGGRGSDERYF	TGTGGCAGCGGTGGAGGAAGGGGCTCGGACGAGCGGTACTTC
TRBV10-1	NA	NA	TRBJ1-1	CTSSEHRDKYEAFF	TGCACCAGCAGTGAGCACCGGGACAAATATGAAGCTTTCTTT
TRBV6-5	once	NA	TRBJ2-6	CASSYFGHYGANVLTF	TGTGCCAGCAGTTACTTTGGACATTATGGGGCCAACGTCCTGACTTTC
TRBV29-1	NA	TRBD2	TRBJ2-7	CSIASGSLYEQYF	TGTAGCATTGCTAGCGGGAGTCTCTACGAGCAGTACTTC
TRBV7-8	NA	NA	TRBJ1-1	CASSRGPVGINTEAFF	TGTGCCAGCAGCCGAGGCCCGGTGGGGATAAACACTGAAGCTTTCTTT
TRBV11-2	NA	TRBD2	TRBJ2-5	CASSRRLAGGLGETQYF	TGTGCCAGCAGCAGGAGACTAGCGGGAGGGCTGGGGGAGACCCAGTACTTC
TRBV12-3/TRBV12-4	many	NA	TRBJ2-3	CASSLVTDTQYF	TGTGCCAGCAGTTTAGTCACAGATACGCAGTATTTT
TRBV5-6	NA	NA	TRBJ2-4	CASSLRHYKDIQYF	TGTGCCAGCAGCTTGAGGCACTACAAGGACATTCAGTACTTC
TRBV10-3	NA	NA	TRBJ2-7	CAICEGREPYEQYF	TGTGCCATCTGTGAGGGCAGGGAACCCTATGAGCAGTACTTC
TRBV28	few	NA	TRBJ1-3	CASSSPAGIGGNTIYF	TGTGCCAGCAGTTCCCCCGCGGGTATCGGAGGAAACACCATATATTTT
TRBV7-9	NA	TRBD2	TRBJ2-5	CASSFIAGGSGEIQNF	TGTGCCAGCAGCTTTATAGCGGGAGGATCGGGAGAGATCCAGAACTTC
TRBV12-3/TRBV12-4	many	NA	TRBJ1-3	CASRENSISGNTIYF	TGTGCCAGCAGAGAGAACTCGATCTCTGGAAACACCATATATTTT
TRBV11-2	once	NA	TRBJ2-5	CTSSLEPKGAQYF	TGTACCAGCAGCTTAGAACCCAAGGGGGCCCAGTACTTC
TRBV28	medium-sized	NA	TRBJ2-6	CASTLSGANVLTF	TGTGCCAGCACCCTATCTGGGGCCAACGTCCTGACTTTC
TRBV5-1	many	NA	TRBJ2-7	CASSLATGQHFSGEQYF	TGCGCCAGCAGCTTGGCGACAGGCCAACACTTCTCCGGCGAGCAGTACTTC
TRBV12-3/TRBV12-4	NA	NA	TRBJ2-1	CASSVRVGEQLF	TGTGCCAGCAGTGTAAGGGTAGGGGAACAGCTCTTC
TRBV5-1	NA	NA	TRBJ2-6	CASSLNFEAGAKVLTF	TGCGCTAGCAGCTTAAATTTCGAGGCTGGGGCCAAGGTCCTGACTTTC
TRBV6-5	many	NA	TRBJ2-5	CASSYSLGGVRETQYF	TGTGCCAGCAGTTACTCGTTGGGCGGGGTCCGAGAGACCCAGTACTTC
TRBV11-2	NA	NA	TRBJ2-7	CASSSDHNSENYF	TGTGCCAGCAGCTCAGATCATAACAGCGAGAACTACTTC
TRBV6-5	NA	NA	TRBJ1-2	CASSSRTGSTIDGYTF	TGTGCCAGTAGTTCCCGTACAGGGAGTACCATCGATGGCTACACCTTC
TRBV12-3/TRBV12-4	many	TRBD2	TRBJ2-2	CASSLWGLGTGELFF	TGTGCCAGCAGTTTATGGGGACTAGGCACCGGGGAGCTGTTTTTT
TRBV11-2	NA	TRBD2	TRBJ2-3	CASSLMRGGLDTQYF	TGTGCCAGCAGCTTAATGCGGGGGGGCTTGGATACGCAGTATTTT
TRBV6-1	NA	TRBD2	TRBJ2-5	CTSNGGRTSAVQETQYF	TGTACCAGCAATGGAGGTAGGACTAGCGCCGTACAAGAGACCCAGTACTTC
TRBV10-3	NA	TRBD1	TRBJ1-1	CVITRGTAMNIEAFF	TGTGTCATCACGAGAGGGACAGCTATGAACATTGAAGCTTTCTTT
TRBV5-1	NA	TRBD2	TRBJ2-3	CASSLGGTSVNTDTQYF	TGCGCCAGCAGCTTGGGCGGGACTAGCGTTAACACAGATACGCAGTATTTT
TRBV11-1	once	TRBD1	TRBJ2-6	CASARTGTPGANVLTF	TGTGCGAGCGCCAGGACAGGGACTCCTGGGGCCAACGTCCTGACTTTC
TRBV7-9	NA	NA	TRBJ1-2	CVSSSGEGAGYTF	TGTGTCAGCAGCTCTGGGGAAGGGGCTGGCTACACCTTC
TRBV11-2	NA	NA	TRBJ2-5	CASSLQGLEIQYF	TGTGCCAGCAGCTTACAGGGGCTAGAGATTCAGTATTTC
TRBV6-4	many	NA	TRBJ2-3	CASSERELSDTQYF	TGTGCCAGCAGTGAACGGGAGTTGTCAGATACGCAGTATTTT
TRBV12-3/TRBV12-4	NA	TRBD1	TRBJ1-5	CASSLVGQGSQPQHF	TGTGCTAGCAGTTTAGTGGGACAGGGCAGTCAGCCCCAGCATTTT
TRBV7-9	many	TRBD1	TRBJ2-3	CASSTGGSDTQYF	TGTGCCAGCAGTACAGGGGGTTCAGATACGCAGTATTTT
TRBV20-1	NA	NA	TRBJ2-7	CSASTGTSRNYEQYF	TGCAGTGCTAGCACCGGGACAAGCCGAAACTACGAGCAGTACTTC